The clone carrying this T cell receptor beta chain has a handful of counts. Its antigen is undetermined. Both 60 Vbeta primers and 13 Jbeta primers went into the PCR. The table came from immunoSEQ multiplex PCR; TCRdb's copy has only in-frame clones and leaves some out. The profile shows about 120,000 clones, roughly 76% of them singletons. These data originate in a study of cytomegalovirus exposure and HLA in healthy donors. Findings and limits, study-wide: Later, TCR association rates were found to vary by HLA locus, highest for DRB1 and lowest for HLA-C. Judged likely to be a sequencing artifact was a cluster of highly shared sequence variants. Prior analysis indicated that the majority of TCR beta V segments exhibited productivity approximately 90% or approximately 30% of the time.

The germline gives CDR1 SEHNR, CDR2 FQNEAQ (reference sequence). Germline trimming cut 3 bases from V and 0 bases from J; bases unmatched to any gene: 12. The CDR3 contains 19 residues. The sample was PBMCs. The TCR originated in a man aged 25-45 years in good health and CMV-seronegative. The rearrangement joins TRBV7-9 to TRBJ1-5; 9 bases align to TRBD1. CDR3 bases: TGTGCCAGCAGCTTGGGACAGGGCCTACTTGGTGATAGCAATCAGCCCCAGCATTTT. This codes for CASSLGQGLLGDSNQPQHF.